Sequencing of this T cell receptor beta chain was carried out in a study of blood T cell repertoires in COVID-19. Study overall: From the United States, Italy and Spain came samples of acute and convalescent COVID-19.

The CDR3 length is 13 residues. The V gene lost 5 bases and the J gene lost 4 bases, with 11 bases spanning the gap. Germline V lookup: CDR1 SNHLY, CDR2 FYNNEI. In the study's own analysis: Cell counts per sample came from amplifying reference gene primers. Measured with immunoSEQ multiplex PCR; TCRdb has only the in-frame clones, and not every one. V and J calls and clone size are copied from that table; D and trimming were computed from the DNA. Of about 83,000 clones detected, roughly 87% appear once; the ten largest clones hold approximately 2.9%. This receptor was obtained from a woman in her forties or fifties with active or convalescent COVID-19. Sequenced sample: peripheral blood. The V gene is TRBV2, the J gene TRBJ1-1; D is perhaps TRBD1 (6 bases). The CDR3 protein is CASSYREGTEAFF. DNA of the CDR3: TGTGCCAGCAGTTACAGGGAGGGCACTGAAGCTTTCTTT.